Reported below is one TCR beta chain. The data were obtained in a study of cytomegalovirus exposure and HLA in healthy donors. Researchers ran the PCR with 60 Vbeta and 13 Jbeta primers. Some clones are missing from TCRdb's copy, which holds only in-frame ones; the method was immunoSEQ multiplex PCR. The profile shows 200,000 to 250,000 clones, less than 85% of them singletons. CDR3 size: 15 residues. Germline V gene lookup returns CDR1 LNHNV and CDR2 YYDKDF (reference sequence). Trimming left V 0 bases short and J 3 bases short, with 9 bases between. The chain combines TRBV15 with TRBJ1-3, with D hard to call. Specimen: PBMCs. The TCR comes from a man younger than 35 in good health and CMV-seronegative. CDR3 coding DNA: TGTGCCACCAGCAGAGATCAAGCAGGTGGAAACACCATATATTTT. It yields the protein CATSRDQAGGNTIYF. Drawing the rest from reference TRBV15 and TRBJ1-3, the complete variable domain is DAMVIQNPRYQVTQFGKPVTLSCSQTLNHNVMYWYQQKSSQAPKLLFHYYDKDFNNEADTPDNFQSRRPNTSFCFLDIRSPGLGDTAMYLCATSRDQAGGNTIYFGEGSWLTVV.